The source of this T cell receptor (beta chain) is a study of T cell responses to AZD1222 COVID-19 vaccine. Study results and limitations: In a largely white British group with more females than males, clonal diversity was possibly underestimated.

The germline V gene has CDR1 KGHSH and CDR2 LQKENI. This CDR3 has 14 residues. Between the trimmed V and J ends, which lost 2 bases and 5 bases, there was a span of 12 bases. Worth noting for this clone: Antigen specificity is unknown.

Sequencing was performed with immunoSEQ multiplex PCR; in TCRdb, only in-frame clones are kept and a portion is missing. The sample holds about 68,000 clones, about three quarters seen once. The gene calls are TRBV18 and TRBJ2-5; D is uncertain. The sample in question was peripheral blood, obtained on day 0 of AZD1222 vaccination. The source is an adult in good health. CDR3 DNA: TGTGCCAGCTCACCATCCCCCAGCCTGGAGACCCAGTACTTC. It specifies CASSPSPSLETQYF.